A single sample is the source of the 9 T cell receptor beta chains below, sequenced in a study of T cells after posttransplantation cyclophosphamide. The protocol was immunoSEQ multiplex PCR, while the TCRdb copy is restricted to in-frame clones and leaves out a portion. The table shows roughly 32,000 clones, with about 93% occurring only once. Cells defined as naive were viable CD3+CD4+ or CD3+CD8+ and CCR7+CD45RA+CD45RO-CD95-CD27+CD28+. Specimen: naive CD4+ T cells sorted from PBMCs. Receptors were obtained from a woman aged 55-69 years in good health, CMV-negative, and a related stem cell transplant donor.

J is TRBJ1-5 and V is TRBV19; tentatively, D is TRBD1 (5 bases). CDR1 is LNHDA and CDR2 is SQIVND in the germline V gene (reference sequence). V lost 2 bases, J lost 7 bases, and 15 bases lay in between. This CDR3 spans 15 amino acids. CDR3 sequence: CASSIMSRAYQPQHF. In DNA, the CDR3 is TGTGCCAGTAGTATAATGTCCAGGGCGTACCAGCCCCAGCATTTT.

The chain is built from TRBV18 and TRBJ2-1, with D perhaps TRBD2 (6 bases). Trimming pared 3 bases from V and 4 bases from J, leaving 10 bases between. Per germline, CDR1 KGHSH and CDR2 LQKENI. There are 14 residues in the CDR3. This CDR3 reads CASSPAGIYNEQFF. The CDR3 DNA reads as TGTGCCAGCTCACCTGCGGGGATTTACAATGAGCAGTTCTTC.

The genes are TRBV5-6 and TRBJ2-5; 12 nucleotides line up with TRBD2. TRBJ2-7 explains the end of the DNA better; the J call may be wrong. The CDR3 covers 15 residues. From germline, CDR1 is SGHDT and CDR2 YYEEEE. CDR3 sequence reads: CASSRLAGGGYEQYF. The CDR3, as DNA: TGTGCCAGCAGCCGCCTAGCGGGAGGGGGGTACGAGCAGTACTTC.

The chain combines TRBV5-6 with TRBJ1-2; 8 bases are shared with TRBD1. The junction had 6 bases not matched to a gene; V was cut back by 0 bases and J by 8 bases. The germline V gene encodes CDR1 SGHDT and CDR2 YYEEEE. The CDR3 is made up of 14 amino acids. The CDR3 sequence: CASSLDGRGRGYTF. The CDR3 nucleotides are TGTGCCAGCAGCTTGGACGGCAGGGGGCGCGGCTACACCTTC.

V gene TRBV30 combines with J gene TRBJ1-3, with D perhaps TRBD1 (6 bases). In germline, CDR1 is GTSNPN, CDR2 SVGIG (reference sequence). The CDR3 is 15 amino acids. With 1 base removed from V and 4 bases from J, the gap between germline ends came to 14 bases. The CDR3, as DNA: TGTGCCTGGAGTGGACTAACAGGGTTGGGAAACACCATATATTTT. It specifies CAWSGLTGLGNTIYF. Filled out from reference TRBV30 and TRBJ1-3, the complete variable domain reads SQTIHQWPATLVQPVGSPLSLECTVEGTSNPNLYWYRQAAGRGLQLLFYSVGIGQISSEVPQNLSASRPQDRQFILSSKKLLLSDSGFYLCAWSGLTGLGNTIYFGEGSWLTVV.

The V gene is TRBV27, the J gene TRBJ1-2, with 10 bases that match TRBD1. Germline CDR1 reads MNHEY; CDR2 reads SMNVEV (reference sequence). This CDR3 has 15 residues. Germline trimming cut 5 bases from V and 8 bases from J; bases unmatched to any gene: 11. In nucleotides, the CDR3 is TGTGCCAGCAGTACATCATCGACAGGGGGCGCCGGCTACACCTTC. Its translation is CASSTSSTGGAGYTF.

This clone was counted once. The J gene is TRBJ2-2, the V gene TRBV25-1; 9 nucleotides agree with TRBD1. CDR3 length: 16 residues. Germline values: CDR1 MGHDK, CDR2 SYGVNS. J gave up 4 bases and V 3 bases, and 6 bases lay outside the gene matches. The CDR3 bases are TGTGCCAGCAGTGATCCTGGACAGGGGTCCACCGGGGAGCTGTTTTTT. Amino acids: CASSDPGQGSTGELFF.

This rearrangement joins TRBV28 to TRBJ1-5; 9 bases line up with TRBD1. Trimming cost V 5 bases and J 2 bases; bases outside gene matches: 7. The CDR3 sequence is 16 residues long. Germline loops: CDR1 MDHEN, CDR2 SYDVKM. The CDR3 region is CASSPGTGIRNQPQHF. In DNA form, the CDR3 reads TGTGCCAGCAGTCCCGGGACAGGGATACGCAATCAGCCCCAGCATTTT.

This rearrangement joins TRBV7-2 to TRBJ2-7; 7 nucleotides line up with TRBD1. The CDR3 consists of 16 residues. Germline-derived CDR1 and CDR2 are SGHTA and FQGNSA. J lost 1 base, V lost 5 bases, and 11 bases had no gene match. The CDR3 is CASSQARSTGSYEQYF. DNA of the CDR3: TGTGCCAGCAGCCAGGCCCGATCGACAGGGTCCTACGAGCAGTACTTC.